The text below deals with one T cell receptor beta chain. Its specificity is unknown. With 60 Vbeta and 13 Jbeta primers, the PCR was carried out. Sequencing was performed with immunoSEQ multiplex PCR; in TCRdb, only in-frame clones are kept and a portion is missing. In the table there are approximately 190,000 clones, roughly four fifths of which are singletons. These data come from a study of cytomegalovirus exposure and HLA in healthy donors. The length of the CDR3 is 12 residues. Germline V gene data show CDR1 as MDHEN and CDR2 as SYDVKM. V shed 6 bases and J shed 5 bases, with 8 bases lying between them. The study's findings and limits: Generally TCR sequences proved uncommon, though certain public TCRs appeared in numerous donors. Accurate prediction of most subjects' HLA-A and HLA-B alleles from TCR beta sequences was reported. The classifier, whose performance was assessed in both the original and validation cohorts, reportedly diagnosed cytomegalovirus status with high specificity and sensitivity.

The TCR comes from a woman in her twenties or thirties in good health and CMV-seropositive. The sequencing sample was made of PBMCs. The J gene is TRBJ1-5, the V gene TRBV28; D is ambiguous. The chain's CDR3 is CASSLLHQPQHF. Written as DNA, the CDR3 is TGTGCCAGCAGCCTACTACATCAGCCCCAGCATTTT.